Following are 30 T cell receptor beta chains from one sample sequenced in a study of T-cell reconstitution after alpha-beta-depleted transplantation in children. Unique molecular identifiers were incorporated when the TCRbeta library was constructed. MiXCR was run by TCRdb on the PCR reads, yielding one entry per CDR3 protein. This table holds around 600,000 distinct CDR3 sequences, 16% found once. The sequenced sample was PBMCs from the stem cell graft donor, obtained from the stem cell graft. Receptors were obtained from a human donor who donated a stem cell graft to a child with acute myeloid leukemia.

This clonotype was counted many times. V is TRBV29-1 and J is TRBJ2-1; 9 bases map to TRBD1. In germline, CDR1 is SQVTM, CDR2 ANQGSEA. Trimming removed 5 bases from V and 5 bases from J; junction bases left unmatched: 7. The CDR3 covers 14 residues. CDR3 sequence: CSVQDRGRDNEQFF. In DNA form, the CDR3 reads TGCAGCGTTCAGGACAGGGGTAGGGACAATGAGCAGTTCTTC.

The V and J genes are TRBV21-1 and TRBJ1-4. TRBV21-1 is recorded as a pseudogene. This CDR3 is 16 amino acids long. The CDR3, as DNA: TGTGCCAGCAGCTCCAAAGGGAGGGCAACTAATGAAAAACTGTTTTTT. Translated, it gives CASSSKGRATNEKLFF.

The J gene is TRBJ1-4, the V gene TRBV20-1; 7 bases agree with TRBD1. Unmatched junction bases numbered 5, after V lost 6 bases and J lost 4 bases. Germline assignment: CDR1 DFQATT and CDR2 SNEGSKA (reference sequence). The CDR3 has 13 amino acids. Written as DNA, the CDR3 is TGCAGTGCCTGGGACAGACTTAATGAAAAACTGTTTTTT. Translating gives CSAWDRLNEKLFF.

The V call is TRBV28, the J call TRBJ2-1; a possible D gene is TRBD2 (6 bases). Trimming removed 3 bases from V and 6 bases from J, with 12 bases in between. Germline CDR1 reads MDHEN; CDR2 reads SYDVKM. This CDR3 has 14 amino acids. The CDR3 here is CASSFTGESNEQFF. The CDR3 coding sequence is TGTGCCAGCAGTTTTACGGGGGAAAGCAATGAGCAGTTCTTC. Looking up the rest from reference TRBV28 and TRBJ2-1 gives the full variable domain: DVKVTQSSRYLVKRTGEKVFLECVQDMDHENMFWYRQDPGLGLRLIYFSYDVKMKEKGDIPEGYSVSREKKERFSLILESASTNQTSMYLCASSFTGESNEQFFGPGTRLTVL.

This clonotype was counted once. Possible read error: a much larger clone is one base away. The J gene is TRBJ1-2, the V gene TRBV29-1; D is unclear. The CDR3 loop spans 14 amino acids. Germline V gene lookup returns CDR1 SQVTM and CDR2 ANQGSEA. The CDR3 DNA follows: TGCAGCGTTGAAGATCCCACTCAAACCTATGGCTGCACCTTC. Amino acids: CSVEDPTQTYGCTF.

The V and J genes are TRBV20-1 and TRBJ2-7; 8 bases are a match to TRBD2. CDR1 is DFQATT and CDR2 is SNEGSKA in the germline V gene (reference sequence). The ends lost 2 bases at V and 4 bases at J; junction bases unmatched: 10. The CDR3 extends over 15 amino acids. As DNA, the CDR3 is TGCAGTGCTAGAAGGTTTCGGGGGGGGGTTTACGAGCAGTACGTC. Translation: CSARRFRGGVYEQYV.

The table lists this clonotype with many counts. The rearrangement uses TRBV9 and TRBJ2-3; 13 bases match TRBD2. The CDR3 has 16 amino acids. Germline V gives CDR1 SGDLS, CDR2 YYNGEE. V trimming: 3 bases; J trimming: 5 bases; junction bases outside the gene matches: 6. The CDR3 reads CASSAGTSGVRDTQYF. For the CDR3, the DNA is TGTGCCAGCAGCGCCGGGACTAGCGGGGTGAGAGATACGCAGTATTTT.

As concerns this clonotype: Just one base apart from a much larger clone, this may be a read error. The chain employs TRBV27 and TRBJ2-3; no clear D. The CDR3 totals 11 residues. Germline lookup yields CDR1 MNHEY and CDR2 SMNVEV (reference sequence). CDR3: CAVTCTDTQYF. As DNA, the CDR3 is TGTGCTGTGACATGTACAGATACGCAGTATTTT.

This chain joins TRBV7-9 and TRBJ2-5; TRBD2 matches at 7 bases. V shed 4 bases and J 1 base; nucleotides not matched to a gene: 6. Germline loops: CDR1 SEHNR, CDR2 FQNEAQ (reference sequence). The CDR3 has 15 amino acids. The CDR3 sequence: CASSSTSSGQETQYF. The CDR3 bases are TGTGCCAGCAGCTCCACCTCTAGCGGCCAAGAGACCCAGTACTTC.

The table lists this clonotype with a few counts. The chain uses TRBV7-2 and TRBJ1-2; tentative D call: TRBD1 (5 bases). The V end lost 2 bases, the J end lost 5 bases, and 12 bases lay between the germline ends. Germline V gene data show CDR1 as SGHTA and CDR2 as FQGNSA. The CDR3 totals 14 residues. CDR3 protein: CASSLQGALYGYTF. Here the CDR3 DNA reads TGTGCCAGCAGCTTACAGGGCGCTCTTTATGGCTACACCTTC.

This clonotype showed up many times. The chain couples TRBV4-2 to TRBJ1-1; D is unresolved. Trimming stripped 1 base from V and 3 bases from J, with 9 bases between. The CDR3 is 14 amino acids. Germline V gene sequence: CDR1 LGHNA, CDR2 YNFKEQ. CDR3 sequence reads: CASSQAGGYTEAFF. CDR3 bases: TGTGCCAGCAGCCAAGCAGGTGGGTACACTGAAGCTTTCTTT.

About this clonotype: Its ends do not fully match the called genes, so a read error is possible. The chain carries TRBV4-3 and TRBJ2-5; 12 bases fit TRBD2. CDR3 length equals 17 residues. CDR1 is LGHNA and CDR2 is YSLEER in the germline V gene. The CDR3 DNA reads as TGCGCCAGCAGCCAAGCAATGCTAGCGGGGGGGCAAGGGACCCAGTACTTC. The encoded protein is CASSQAMLAGGQGTQYF.

The sample holds a few counts of this clonotype. The chain combines TRBV7-2 with TRBJ2-5, with D possibly being TRBD2 (6 bases). CDR1 SGHTA and CDR2 FQGNSA come from the germline V gene. CDR3 length: 12 residues. Deletions cut 4 bases from V and 9 bases from J, with 12 bases between. CDR3 DNA sequence: TGTGCCAGCAGCTCCCCCAAGCGGGCCCAGTACTTC. It is translated as CASSSPKRAQYF.

This clonotype has a handful of counts. The chain has TRBV7-8 and TRBJ1-5; D is undetermined. The CDR3 loop spans 14 amino acids. Between the trimmed V and J ends, which lost 5 bases and 3 bases, there was a span of 11 bases. CDR1 is SGHVS, CDR2 FQNEAQ, per germline. The CDR3 bases are TGTGCCAGCAGCCCCGGGCCGAACAATCAGCCCCAGCATTTT. Protein sequence: CASSPGPNNQPQHF.

The chain couples TRBV20-1 to TRBJ1-5; D gene ambiguous. CDR1 is DFQATT and CDR2 is SNEGSKA in the germline V gene (reference sequence). The V end was cut by 2 bases, the J end by 0 bases, with 17 bases between. The CDR3 covers 17 residues. The CDR3 is CSARSPGRGASNQPQHF. CDR3 nucleotide sequence: TGCAGTGCTAGATCCCCAGGACGGGGAGCTAGCAATCAGCCCCAGCATTTT.

The V gene is TRBV12-3 or TRBV12-4, the J gene TRBJ1-1, with a tentative D call TRBD1 (5 bases). This CDR3 region has 14 residues. V lost 1 base to trimming and J lost 6 bases, with 12 bases between them. As DNA, the CDR3 is TGTGCCAGCAGTTTAGGCAGGGACTATGCTGAAGCTTTCTTT. Its translation is CASSLGRDYAEAFF.

The genes are TRBV19 and TRBJ2-7, with D tentatively TRBD2 (6 bases). V lost 3 bases to trimming and J lost 0 bases, with 12 bases between them. Germline values: CDR1 LNHDA, CDR2 SQIVND (reference sequence). The CDR3 extends over 15 amino acids. Written as DNA, the CDR3 is TGTGCCAGTAGTATCGCCGGGAGCTCCTCCTACGAGCAGTACTTC. Translation: CASSIAGSSSYEQYF. Variable domain in full (rest from reference TRBV19 and TRBJ2-7): DGGITQSPKYLFRKEGQNVTLSCEQNLNHDAMYWYRQDPGQGLRLIYYSQIVNDFQKGDIAEGYSVSREKKESFPLTVTSAQKNPTAFYLCASSIAGSSSYEQYFGPGTRLTVT.

In its sample, this clonotype was seen a few times. This sequence joins TRBV20-1 and TRBJ2-1; D gene ambiguous. V lost 4 bases and J 8 bases, leaving 9 bases between the germline ends. The CDR3 is 11 residues long. The germline V gene encodes CDR1 DFQATT and CDR2 SNEGSKA (reference sequence). The CDR3 DNA is TGCAGTGCTAAGCCGTACCATGAGCAGTTCTTC. This sequence encodes CSAKPYHEQFF.

The chain employs TRBV4-1 and TRBJ1-2; D not resolved. V lost 8 bases and J 2 bases, leaving 9 bases between the germline ends. The CDR3 has 12 amino acids. Germline CDR1 is MGHRA and CDR2 is YSYEKL. The CDR3 sequence is CASGAGNYGYTF. For the CDR3, the DNA is TGCGCCAGCGGTGCGGGAAACTATGGCTACACCTTC.

The V gene is TRBV7-8, the J gene TRBJ2-1, with TRBD2 identical over 10 bases. The CDR3 sequence is 15 residues long. V shed 3 bases, J shed 3 bases, and the junction held 2 bases outside the gene matches. Looked up from germline, CDR1 is SGHVS and CDR2 is FQNEAQ. In nucleotides, the CDR3 is TGTGCCAGCAGCTTCGGACTAGCGGTCTACAATGAGCAGTTCTTC. It translates to CASSFGLAVYNEQFF. Variable domain in full (rest from reference TRBV7-8 and TRBJ2-1): GAGVSQSPRYKVAKRGQDVALRCDPISGHVSLFWYQQALGQGPEFLTYFQNEAQLDKSGLPSDRFFAERPEGSVSTLKIQRTQQEDSAVYLCASSFGLAVYNEQFFGPGTRLTVL.

This clonotype was counted only a few times. V and J are TRBV20-1 and TRBJ1-5; a possible D gene is TRBD1 (5 bases). V lost 0 bases and J lost 0, with 12 bases in between. The germline V gene encodes CDR1 DFQATT and CDR2 SNEGSKA (reference sequence). CDR3 length: 16 residues. CDR3 amino acids: CSARDLGGTSNQPQHF. In nucleotides, the CDR3 is TGCAGTGCTAGAGATTTGGGGGGTACTAGCAATCAGCCCCAGCATTTT.

This clonotype came up many times. This chain joins TRBV20-1 and TRBJ1-2, with 9 nucleotides matching TRBD1. The germline CDR1 and CDR2 sequences are DFQATT and SNEGSKA (reference sequence). This CDR3 is built from 16 residues. V shed 4 bases and J 3 bases; nucleotides not matched to a gene: 12. CDR3 residues: CSANPGQGGGDYGYTF. Here the CDR3 DNA reads TGCAGTGCTAATCCGGGACAGGGAGGTGGCGACTATGGCTACACCTTC.

This clonotype was observed at least ten times. In DNA form, the CDR3 reads TGTGCCAGCAGCTTTTCCAGGGGGTCAGATACGCAGTATTTT. Translating it yields CASSFSRGSDTQYF. The chain joins TRBV7-9 to TRBJ2-3; the match to TRBD1 covers 7 bases. With V trimmed by 3 bases and J by 4 bases, 4 bases remained unmatched. The CDR3 spans 14 residues. Per germline, CDR1 SEHNR and CDR2 FQNEAQ (reference sequence).

This clonotype was counted many times. V gene TRBV29-1 combines with J gene TRBJ1-1, with D perhaps matching TRBD1 (5 bases). V dropped 7 bases and J dropped 3 bases, with 15 bases sitting between them. This CDR3 region has 13 residues. CDR1 is SQVTM and CDR2 is ANQGSEA in the germline V gene. The CDR3 DNA reads TGCAGCGGGGGGTCCGGGGGGGACACTGAAGCTTTCTTT. Translation gives CSGGSGGDTEAFF.

This clonotype was counted at least ten times. The J gene is TRBJ1-1, the V gene TRBV13, with D unclear. The CDR3 sequence is 13 residues long. The germline V gene has CDR1 PRHDT and CDR2 FYEKMQ (reference sequence). Trimming took 10 bases from V and 0 from J, leaving 12 bases between them. The CDR3 region is CATGESMNTEAFF. CDR3 nucleotides: TGTGCCACCGGGGAGTCCATGAACACTGAAGCTTTCTTT.

The sample holds many counts of this clonotype. CDR3 sequence reads: CSAVATMGQPQHF. CDR3 bases: TGCAGTGCTGTAGCCACCATGGGGCAGCCCCAGCATTTT. The rearrangement links TRBV20-1 to TRBJ1-5; D call uncertain. Germline V lookup: CDR1 DFQATT, CDR2 SNEGSKA (reference sequence). The ends were cut back, 5 bases at V and 7 bases at J, with 15 bases in the middle. This CDR3 has 13 residues.

This clonotype was seen repeatedly, ten times or more. The chain links TRBV6-4 to TRBJ2-7; TRBD2 agrees at 10 bases. V lost 9 bases and J lost 2; bases outside the gene matches: 16. The CDR3 extends over 17 amino acids. Germline-derived CDR1 and CDR2 are MRHNA and SNTAGT. The CDR3 DNA sequence: TGTGCCAGTGTTTCGCCCCTGGCTAGCGGGAGCCCCTACGAGCAGTACGTC. Its protein is CASVSPLASGSPYEQYV.

This clonotype was detected a few times. The chain recombines TRBV7-2 with TRBJ2-3; D ambiguous. There are 12 residues in the CDR3. The V end lost 8 bases, the J end lost 4 bases, and 10 bases lay between the germline ends. Looked up from germline, CDR1 is SGHTA and CDR2 is FQGNSA. CDR3 residues: CASHQVADTQYF. The CDR3 DNA reads as TGTGCCAGCCACCAGGTAGCAGATACGCAGTATTTT.

The table lists this clonotype with many counts. The V call is TRBV7-2, the J call TRBJ2-5; tentatively, D is TRBD2 (6 bases). Per germline, CDR1 SGHTA and CDR2 FQGNSA. Deletions cut 2 bases from V and 2 bases from J, with 9 bases between. The CDR3 covers 14 residues. The CDR3 sequence is CASSLNGGQETQYF. DNA of the CDR3: TGTGCCAGCAGCTTAAACGGGGGTCAAGAGACCCAGTACTTC.

This clonotype was picked up a small number of times. The genes are TRBV12-3 or TRBV12-4 and TRBJ2-3; a weak D match, TRBD1 (6 bases). Trimming took off 3 bases at V and 1 base at J, with 14 bases between the two ends. CDR3 length equals 16 residues. CDR3 loop: CASSFTGKGGTDTQYF. In DNA form, the CDR3 reads TGTGCCAGCAGTTTCACAGGGAAGGGTGGCACAGATACGCAGTATTTT.